This T cell receptor (beta chain) was sequenced for a study of spatial heterogeneity in lung cancer. Study-wide background: Detection consistently captured more beta-chain sequences than alpha-chain sequences.

The CDR3 loop spans 15 amino acids. V dropped 4 bases and J dropped 2; count of bases not matched to a gene: 2. The germline CDR1 and CDR2 sequences are DFQATT and SNEGSKA (reference sequence). Time point: sample taken at primary tumor resection. Sequencing of whole RNA from tumor, nontumor lung or frozen PBMC involved no sorting. TCRdb passed the 5' RACE reads through MiXCR, listing each CDR3 protein once. The sample has 1,500 or so distinct CDR3 sequences; 7.9% are singletons. By its share, this clonotype is large. This beta chain is off target for a library built for alpha chains, so its abundance means little.

V usage is TRBV20-1 and J usage is TRBJ2-2, with 12 bases that match TRBD2. The clonotype comes from a female donor with early-stage non-small cell lung cancer. Specimen: normal lung tissue next to the tumor, collected at surgery. The CDR3 loop is CSATLAGGNTGELFF. Here the CDR3 DNA reads TGCAGTGCTACACTAGCGGGGGGAAACACCGGGGAGCTGTTTTTT.